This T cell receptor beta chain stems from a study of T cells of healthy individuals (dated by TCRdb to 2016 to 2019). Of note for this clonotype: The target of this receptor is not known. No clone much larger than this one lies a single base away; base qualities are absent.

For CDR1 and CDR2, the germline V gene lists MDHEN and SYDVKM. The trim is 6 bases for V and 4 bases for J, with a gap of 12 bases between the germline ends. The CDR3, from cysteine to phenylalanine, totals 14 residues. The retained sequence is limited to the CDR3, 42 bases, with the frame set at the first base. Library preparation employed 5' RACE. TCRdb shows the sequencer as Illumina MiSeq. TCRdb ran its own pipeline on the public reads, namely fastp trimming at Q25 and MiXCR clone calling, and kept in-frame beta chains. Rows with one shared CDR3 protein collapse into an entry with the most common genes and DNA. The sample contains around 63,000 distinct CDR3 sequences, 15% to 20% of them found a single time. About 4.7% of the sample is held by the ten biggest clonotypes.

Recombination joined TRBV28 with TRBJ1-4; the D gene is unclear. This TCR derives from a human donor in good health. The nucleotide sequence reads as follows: TGTGCCAGCAGGGAAGGGCCCAGTAATGAAAAACTGTTTTTT. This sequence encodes CASREGPSNEKLFF.